This T cell receptor (beta chain) was recovered during a study of blood T cells in healthy people across ages. This CDR3 contains 14 residues. In germline, CDR1 is SGHDN, CDR2 FVKESK. V shed 4 bases and J 4 bases; nucleotides not matched to a gene: 4. Many counts were recorded for this clonotype. Its matching antigen is unknown. A second roughly 6 to 11 cycle PCR used barcoded and J-beta primers. TCRdb re-analysed the 5' RACE reads in MiXCR, keeping a single row per CDR3 protein. The sample has approximately 700,000 distinct CDR3 sequences; roughly 32% are singletons. General study findings and limits: The study regarded diversity estimates from one million T cells as underestimates.

The sequence came from an elderly woman in good health. The J gene is TRBJ2-5, the V gene TRBV14; 9 nucleotides agree with TRBD2. Sequenced sample: blood. CDR3 in amino acids: CASSPGLAIETQYF. The DNA for the CDR3 is TGTGCCAGCAGCCCAGGACTAGCGATAGAGACCCAGTACTTC.